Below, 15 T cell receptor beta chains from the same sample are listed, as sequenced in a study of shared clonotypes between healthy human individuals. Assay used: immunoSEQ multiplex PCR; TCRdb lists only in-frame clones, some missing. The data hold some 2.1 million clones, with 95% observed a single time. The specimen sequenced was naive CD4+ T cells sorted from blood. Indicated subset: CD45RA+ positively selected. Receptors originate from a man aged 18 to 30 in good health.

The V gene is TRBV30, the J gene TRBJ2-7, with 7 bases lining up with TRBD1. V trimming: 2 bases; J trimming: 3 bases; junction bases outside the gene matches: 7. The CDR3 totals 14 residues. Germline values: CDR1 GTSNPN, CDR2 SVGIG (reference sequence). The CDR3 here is CAWSKTGAYYEQYF. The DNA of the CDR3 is TGTGCCTGGAGTAAAACAGGGGCGTACTACGAGCAGTACTTC.

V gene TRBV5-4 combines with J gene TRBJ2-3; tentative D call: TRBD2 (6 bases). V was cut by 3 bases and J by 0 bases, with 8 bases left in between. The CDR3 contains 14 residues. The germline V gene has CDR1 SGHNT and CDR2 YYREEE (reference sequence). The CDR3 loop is CASSSGTSTDTQYF. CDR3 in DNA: TGTGCCAGCAGCTCCGGGACTAGCACAGATACGCAGTATTTT.

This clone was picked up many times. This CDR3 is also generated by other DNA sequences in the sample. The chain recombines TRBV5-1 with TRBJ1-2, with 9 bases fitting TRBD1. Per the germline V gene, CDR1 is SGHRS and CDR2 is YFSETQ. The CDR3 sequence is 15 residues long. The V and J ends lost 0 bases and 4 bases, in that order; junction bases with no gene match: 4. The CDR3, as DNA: TGCGCCAGCAGCTTGGGGACAGGGGAAGGCTATGGCTACACCTTC. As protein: CASSLGTGEGYGYTF. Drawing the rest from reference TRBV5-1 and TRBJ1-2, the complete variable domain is KAGVTQTPRYLIKTRGQQVTLSCSPISGHRSVSWYQQTPGQGLQFLFEYFSETQRNKGNFPGRFSGRQFSNSRSEMNVSTLELGDSALYLCASSLGTGEGYGYTFGSGTRLTVV.

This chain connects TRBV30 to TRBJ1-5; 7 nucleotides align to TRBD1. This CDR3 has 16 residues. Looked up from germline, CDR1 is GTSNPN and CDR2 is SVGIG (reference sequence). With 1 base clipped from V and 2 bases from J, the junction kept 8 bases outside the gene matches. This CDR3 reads CAWSARSTGGNQPQHF. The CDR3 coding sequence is TGTGCCTGGAGTGCGCGAAGTACAGGGGGCAATCAGCCCCAGCATTTT. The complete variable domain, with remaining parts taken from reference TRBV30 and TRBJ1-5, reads SQTIHQWPATLVQPVGSPLSLECTVEGTSNPNLYWYRQAAGRGLQLLFYSVGIGQISSEVPQNLSASRPQDRQFILSSKKLLLSDSGFYLCAWSARSTGGNQPQHFGDGTRLSIL.

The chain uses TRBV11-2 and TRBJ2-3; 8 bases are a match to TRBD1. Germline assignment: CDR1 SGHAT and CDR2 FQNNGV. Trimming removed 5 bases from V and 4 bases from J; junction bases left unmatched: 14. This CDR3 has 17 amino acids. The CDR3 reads CASSLTWRQGASDTQYF. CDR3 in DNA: TGTGCCAGCAGCCTAACCTGGCGGCAGGGGGCCTCAGATACGCAGTATTTT.

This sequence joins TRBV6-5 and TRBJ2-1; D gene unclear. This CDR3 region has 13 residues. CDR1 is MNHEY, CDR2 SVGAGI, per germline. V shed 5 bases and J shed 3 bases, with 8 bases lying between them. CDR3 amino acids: CASSISGYNEQFF. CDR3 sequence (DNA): TGTGCCAGCAGTATATCAGGCTACAATGAGCAGTTCTTC.

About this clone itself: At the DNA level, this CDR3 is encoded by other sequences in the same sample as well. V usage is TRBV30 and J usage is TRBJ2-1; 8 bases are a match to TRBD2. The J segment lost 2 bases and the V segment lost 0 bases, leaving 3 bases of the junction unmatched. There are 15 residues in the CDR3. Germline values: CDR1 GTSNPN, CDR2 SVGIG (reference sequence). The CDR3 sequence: CAWSVSGGPYNEQFF. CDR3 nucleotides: TGTGCCTGGAGTGTATCGGGGGGGCCCTACAATGAGCAGTTCTTC. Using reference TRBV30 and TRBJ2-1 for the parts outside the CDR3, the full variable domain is SQTIHQWPATLVQPVGSPLSLECTVEGTSNPNLYWYRQAAGRGLQLLFYSVGIGQISSEVPQNLSASRPQDRQFILSSKKLLLSDSGFYLCAWSVSGGPYNEQFFGPGTRLTVL.

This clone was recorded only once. The CDR3 protein is CASSLGLAQGTGELFF. The CDR3 DNA sequence: TGTGCCAGCAGCTTGGGTCTAGCGCAAGGGACCGGGGAGCTGTTTTTT. The V and J genes are TRBV5-6 and TRBJ2-2, with TRBD2 as a possible D gene (6 bases). This CDR3 region has 16 residues. Trimming shortened V by 0 bases and J by 5 bases, and 14 bases separated the two germline ends. Germline assignment: CDR1 SGHDT and CDR2 YYEEEE.

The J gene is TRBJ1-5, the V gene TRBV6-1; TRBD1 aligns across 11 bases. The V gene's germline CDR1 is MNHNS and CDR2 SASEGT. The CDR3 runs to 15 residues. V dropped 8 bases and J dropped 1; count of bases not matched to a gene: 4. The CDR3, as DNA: TGTGCCAGCTTGAGGGACAGGGGGAGCAATCAGCCCCAGCATTTT. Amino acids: CASLRDRGSNQPQHF.

The CDR3 region has the DNA TGTGCCACCAGCAGAGATAGGGCTAGCGGGCCATACAATGAGCAGTTCTTC. Amino acids: CATSRDRASGPYNEQFF. The chain recombines TRBV15 with TRBJ2-1; 8 bases fit TRBD2. This CDR3 region has 17 residues. The V and J ends lost 0 bases and 4 bases, in that order; junction bases with no gene match: 8. CDR1 LNHNV and CDR2 YYDKDF come from the germline V gene (reference sequence). The full variable domain, rest sourced from reference TRBV15 and TRBJ2-1, is DAMVIQNPRYQVTQFGKPVTLSCSQTLNHNVMYWYQQKSSQAPKLLFHYYDKDFNNEADTPDNFQSRRPNTSFCFLDIRSPGLGDTAMYLCATSRDRASGPYNEQFFGPGTRLTVL.

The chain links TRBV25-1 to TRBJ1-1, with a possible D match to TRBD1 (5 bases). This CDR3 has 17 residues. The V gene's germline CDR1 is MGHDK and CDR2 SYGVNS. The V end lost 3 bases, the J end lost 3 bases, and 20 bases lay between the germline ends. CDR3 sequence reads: CASSDGGRGPKDTEAFF. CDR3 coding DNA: TGTGCCAGCAGTGACGGGGGAAGGGGACCTAAGGACACTGAAGCTTTCTTT.

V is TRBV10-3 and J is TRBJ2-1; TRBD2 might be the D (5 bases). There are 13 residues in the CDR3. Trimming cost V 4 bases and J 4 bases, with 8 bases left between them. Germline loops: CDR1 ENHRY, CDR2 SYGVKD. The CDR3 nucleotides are TGTGCCATCAGTGGAGGACTTTACAATGAGCAGTTCTTC. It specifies CAISGGLYNEQFF.

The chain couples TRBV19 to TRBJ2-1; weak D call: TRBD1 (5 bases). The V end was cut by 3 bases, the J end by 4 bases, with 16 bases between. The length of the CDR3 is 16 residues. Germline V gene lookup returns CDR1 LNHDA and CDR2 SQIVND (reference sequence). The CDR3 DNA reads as TGTGCCAGTAGTATTACCGGCACGGACATATACAATGAGCAGTTCTTC. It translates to CASSITGTDIYNEQFF.

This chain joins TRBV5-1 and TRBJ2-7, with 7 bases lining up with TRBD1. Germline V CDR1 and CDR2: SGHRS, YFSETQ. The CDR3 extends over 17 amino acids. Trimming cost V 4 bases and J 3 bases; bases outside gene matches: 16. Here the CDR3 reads CASSAAATGTDFYEQYF. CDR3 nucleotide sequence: TGCGCCAGCAGCGCGGCTGCTACCGGGACAGATTTCTACGAGCAGTACTTC.

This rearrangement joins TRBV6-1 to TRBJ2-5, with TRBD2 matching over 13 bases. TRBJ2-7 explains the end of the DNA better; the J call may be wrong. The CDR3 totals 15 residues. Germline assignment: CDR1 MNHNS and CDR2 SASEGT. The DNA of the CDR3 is TGTGCCAGCAGTCGACTAGCGGGGGGATTTAACGAGCAGTACTTC. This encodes CASSRLAGGFNEQYF.